The rows below give T cell receptor beta chains drawn from one sample of a study of cytomegalovirus exposure and HLA in healthy donors. Generated by immunoSEQ multiplex PCR, the TCRdb table keeps only in-frame clones and is missing some. The profile shows over 150,000 clones, less than 85% of them singletons. Sequenced input: PBMCs. All receptors derive from a man aged 18 to 30 in good health and CMV-seropositive. CDR3s include the opening cysteine and the closing phenylalanine or tryptophan. Fields, in order: clone size, D gene, V gene, CDR3 length, J gene, CDR3 DNA, CDR3 protein. D genes are given only for firm matches. Clone size is given for some rows only: seen once, a few or many times, or a class if the clone is expanded.

size: NA; D: NA; V: TRBV7-2; length: 17; J: TRBJ2-1; DNA: TGTGCCAGCAGCTCACGAACATGGGGGGGGGCGCGGAATGAGCAGTTCTTC; CDR3: CASSSRTWGGARNEQFF
size: NA; D: TRBD1; V: TRBV6-6; length: 16; J: TRBJ2-2; DNA: TGTGCCAGCAGCCGGGACAGGGACGTGGACACCGGGGAGCTGTTTTTT; CDR3: CASSRDRDVDTGELFF
size: NA; D: TRBD1; V: TRBV19; length: 16; J: TRBJ1-3; DNA: TGTGCCAGTAGCCTTGACAGGGCCATCTCTGGAAACACCATATATTTT; CDR3: CASSLDRAISGNTIYF
size: NA; D: TRBD1; V: TRBV5-4; length: 16; J: TRBJ2-7; DNA: TGTGCCAGCAGCTTGGGAGGGGGACAGGACATTCGGGAGCAGTACTTC; CDR3: CASSLGGGQDIREQYF
size: NA; D: NA; V: TRBV19; length: 15; J: TRBJ1-5; DNA: TGTGCCAGTAGTATAGCCGGGGGGTACAATCAGCCCCAGCATTTT; CDR3: CASSIAGGYNQPQHF
size: NA; D: TRBD1; V: TRBV27; length: 14; J: TRBJ1-2; DNA: TGTGCCAGCAGGTCCGGGACAGGCATCTATGGCTACACCTTC; CDR3: CASRSGTGIYGYTF
size: NA; D: TRBD1; V: TRBV6-6; length: 16; J: TRBJ1-5; DNA: TGTGCCAGCAGTTCGGCGGACAGGTATAGCAATCAGCCCCAGCATTTT; CDR3: CASSSADRYSNQPQHF
size: once; D: NA; V: TRBV7-9; length: 16; J: TRBJ2-7; DNA: TGTGCCAGCAGCTGGGTAGCGGGCAGGGGCTCCTACGAGCAGTACTTC; CDR3: CASSWVAGRGSYEQYF
size: NA; D: TRBD1; V: TRBV6-1; length: 14; J: TRBJ1-6; DNA: TGTGCCAGCAGTTTGGGACAGGGTTATTCACCCCTCCACTTT; CDR3: CASSLGQGYSPLHF
size: NA; D: NA; V: TRBV9; length: 13; J: TRBJ1-4; DNA: TGTGCCAGCAGCGCACAGGGTGGGGAAAAACTGTTTTTT; CDR3: CASSAQGGEKLFF
size: few; D: TRBD2; V: TRBV28; length: 14; J: TRBJ2-7; DNA: TGTGCCAGCAGTACGGGACTAGCGGGATACGAGCAGTACTTC; CDR3: CASSTGLAGYEQYF
size: NA; D: NA; V: TRBV5-6; length: 14; J: TRBJ1-3; DNA: TGTGCCAGCAGCCGGGGGGGCCCTGGAAACACCATATATTTT; CDR3: CASSRGGPGNTIYF
size: NA; D: NA; V: TRBV27; length: 13; J: TRBJ1-1; DNA: TGTGCCAGCAGTCCAAACAGGAACACTGAAGCTTTCTTT; CDR3: CASSPNRNTEAFF
size: NA; D: TRBD2; V: TRBV5-6; length: 17; J: TRBJ2-3; DNA: TGTGCCAGCAGCTTGTGGGGACTAGCGGGAGATTCAGATACGCAGTATTTT; CDR3: CASSLWGLAGDSDTQYF
size: few; D: TRBD1; V: TRBV28; length: 14; J: TRBJ1-5; DNA: TGTGCCAGCAGCCCAGGGACAGGGTACCAGCCCCAGCATTTT; CDR3: CASSPGTGYQPQHF
size: once; D: NA; V: TRBV5-1; length: 16; J: TRBJ2-5; DNA: TGCGCCAGCAGCTTGGGGGGCCCCCCAGACCAAGAGACCCAGTACTTC; CDR3: CASSLGGPPDQETQYF
size: once; D: TRBD2; V: TRBV4-2; length: 17; J: TRBJ2-3; DNA: TGTGCCAGCAGCCAAGATGGTGGGAGCGGGGGGACAGATACGCAGTATTTT; CDR3: CASSQDGGSGGTDTQYF
size: NA; D: TRBD1; V: TRBV6-5; length: 15; J: TRBJ1-2; DNA: TGTGCCAGCAGTTACGGGACAGGGGGTAACTATGGCTACACCTTC; CDR3: CASSYGTGGNYGYTF
size: NA; D: TRBD1; V: TRBV25-1; length: 14; J: TRBJ2-2; DNA: TGTGCCAGCAGTGACGACAGGGGACCCGGGGAGCTGTTTTTT; CDR3: CASSDDRGPGELFF
size: NA; D: TRBD1; V: TRBV10-3; length: 18; J: TRBJ1-2; DNA: TGTGCCATCAGTGAGGCCTGGACAAGGACAGGGGTCAGCTATGGCTACACCTTC; CDR3: CAISEAWTRTGVSYGYTF
size: few; D: NA; V: TRBV5-1; length: 16; J: TRBJ2-6; DNA: TGCGCCAGCAGCTTGACAGGTAGCTCTGGGGCCAACGTCCTGACTTTC; CDR3: CASSLTGSSGANVLTF
size: few; D: TRBD1; V: TRBV7-8; length: 15; J: TRBJ1-5; DNA: TGTGCCAGCAGCTTAGGACAGGGGGTTTATCAGCCCCAGCATTTT; CDR3: CASSLGQGVYQPQHF
size: NA; D: TRBD1; V: TRBV28; length: 14; J: TRBJ1-1; DNA: TGTGCCAGCAGTCTGGGACAGGGTAGGACTGAAGCTTTCTTT; CDR3: CASSLGQGRTEAFF
size: NA; D: TRBD1; V: TRBV10-3; length: 17; J: TRBJ2-2; DNA: TGTGCCATCAGTGGGGACAGGGGGCGAGTAGACACCGGGGAGCTGTTTTTT; CDR3: CAISGDRGRVDTGELFF
size: NA; D: NA; V: TRBV2; length: 11; J: TRBJ2-5; DNA: TGTGCCAGCAGTGTGCGGGAGACCCAGTACTTC; CDR3: CASSVRETQYF
size: few; D: NA; V: TRBV5-6; length: 11; J: TRBJ1-2; DNA: TGTGCCAGCAGCGGACCAGGGGGCTACACCTTC; CDR3: CASSGPGGYTF
size: NA; D: TRBD1; V: TRBV27; length: 15; J: TRBJ2-3; DNA: TGTGCCAGCAGTTCGCCGGGACAGGGCACAGATACGCAGTATTTT; CDR3: CASSSPGQGTDTQYF
size: once; D: TRBD1; V: TRBV9; length: 13; J: TRBJ1-1; DNA: TGTGCCAGCAGCCCCCGGACAGGGTTTGAAGCTTTCTTT; CDR3: CASSPRTGFEAFF
size: NA; D: NA; V: TRBV7-9; length: 12; J: TRBJ2-1; DNA: TGTGCCAGCAGTGCTGGACAGAATGAGCAGTTCTTC; CDR3: CASSAGQNEQFF
size: NA; D: NA; V: TRBV6-5; length: 14; J: TRBJ1-4; DNA: TGTGCCAGCAGTTACGTGGGACACAATGAAAAACTGTTTTTT; CDR3: CASSYVGHNEKLFF
size: few; D: TRBD2; V: TRBV27; length: 14; J: TRBJ2-7; DNA: TGTGCCAGCAGTAAGGGACTAGCAGGGGATGGGCAGTACTTC; CDR3: CASSKGLAGDGQYF
size: NA; D: TRBD2; V: TRBV4-1; length: 18; J: TRBJ2-2; DNA: TGCGCCAGCAGCCGCCTGACTAGCGGGGGCCCGAACACCGGGGAGCTGTTTTTT; CDR3: CASSRLTSGGPNTGELFF
size: once; D: NA; V: TRBV7-9; length: 11; J: TRBJ2-1; DNA: TGTGCCAGCAGCTTGAGAAATGAGCAGTTCTTC; CDR3: CASSLRNEQFF
size: NA; D: TRBD1; V: TRBV28; length: 15; J: TRBJ1-2; DNA: TGTGCCAGCAGTTTAAGGCAGGGGGCTAGGTATGGCTACACCTTC; CDR3: CASSLRQGARYGYTF
size: NA; D: TRBD2; V: TRBV2; length: 16; J: TRBJ2-1; DNA: TGTGCCAGCAGTCCTCCGGGACTAGCGGGGCACAATGAGCAGTTCTTC; CDR3: CASSPPGLAGHNEQFF
size: NA; D: NA; V: TRBV5-6; length: 15; J: TRBJ2-3; DNA: TGTGCCAGCAGTTTTATTAGTACTAGCACAGATACGCAGTATTTT; CDR3: CASSFISTSTDTQYF
size: NA; D: TRBD1; V: TRBV5-6; length: 15; J: TRBJ1-2; DNA: TGTGCCAGCAGCTTGTGGACAGGCCTCTTCTATGGCTACACCTTC; CDR3: CASSLWTGLFYGYTF
size: NA; D: TRBD1; V: TRBV7-9; length: 17; J: TRBJ2-5; DNA: TGTGCCAGCAGCCGACCGGCGACAGGGAACGCCCAAGAGACCCAGTACTTC; CDR3: CASSRPATGNAQETQYF
size: once; D: NA; V: TRBV27; length: 15; J: TRBJ2-7; DNA: TGTGCCAGCGACTCTTGGCGGGGCTCGATCTCCGAGCAGTACTTC; CDR3: CASDSWRGSISEQYF
size: NA; D: NA; V: TRBV15; length: 14; J: TRBJ2-1; DNA: TGTGCCACCAGCAGCGGACAGATCTACAATGAGCAGTTCTTC; CDR3: CATSSGQIYNEQFF
size: NA; D: TRBD2; V: TRBV6-5; length: 15; J: TRBJ2-3; DNA: TGTGCCAGCAGTCAGGGGACTAGCGGCACAGATACGCAGTATTTT; CDR3: CASSQGTSGTDTQYF
size: NA; D: TRBD1; V: TRBV28; length: 13; J: TRBJ1-1; DNA: TGTGCCAGCAAGGAACAGGGGGCGACTGAAGCTTTCTTT; CDR3: CASKEQGATEAFF
size: NA; D: NA; V: TRBV6-5; length: 14; J: TRBJ1-1; DNA: TGTGCCAGCAGTTACCAGGTCGCGAACACTGAAGCTTTCTTT; CDR3: CASSYQVANTEAFF
size: NA; D: TRBD2; V: TRBV7-3; length: 16; J: TRBJ2-1; DNA: TGTGCCAGCAGCTTACGTGGCGGGGGGGAGTACAATGAGCAGTTCTTC; CDR3: CASSLRGGGEYNEQFF
size: NA; D: NA; V: TRBV9; length: 15; J: TRBJ1-3; DNA: TGTGCCAGCAGCGTCCAAACAGGGCCTGGAAACACCATATATTTT; CDR3: CASSVQTGPGNTIYF
size: NA; D: NA; V: TRBV27; length: 16; J: TRBJ2-1; DNA: TGTGCCAGCAGTTGGGCGGGCGAGGGATCCTACAATGAGCAGTTCTTC; CDR3: CASSWAGEGSYNEQFF
size: NA; D: TRBD1; V: TRBV7-3; length: 13; J: TRBJ2-7; DNA: TGTGCCAGCAGCAGAGACAGGGGCAACGAGCAGTACTTC; CDR3: CASSRDRGNEQYF
size: NA; D: NA; V: TRBV5-1; length: 20; J: TRBJ2-6; DNA: TGCGCCAGCAGCTTGGCCCTGGCCGAGGGACATCTCTCTGGGGCCAACGTCCTGACTTTC; CDR3: CASSLALAEGHLSGANVLTF
size: NA; D: NA; V: TRBV28; length: 14; J: TRBJ2-4; DNA: TGTGCCAGCAGTTTACGGTTTTCGGGGAACATTCAGTACTTC; CDR3: CASSLRFSGNIQYF
size: NA; D: NA; V: TRBV28; length: 14; J: TRBJ1-1; DNA: TGTGCCAGCAGTTCGGGGGAGTTGAGGACTGAAGCTTTCTTT; CDR3: CASSSGELRTEAFF
size: NA; D: TRBD1; V: TRBV9; length: 15; J: TRBJ2-1; DNA: TGTGCCAGCAGCGTAGAGGGACAGGTCCACAATGAGCAGTTCTTC; CDR3: CASSVEGQVHNEQFF
size: NA; D: NA; V: TRBV4-2; length: 15; J: TRBJ2-3; DNA: TGTGCCAGCAGCCCCGGGACTGCTAGCACAGATACGCAGTATTTT; CDR3: CASSPGTASTDTQYF
size: NA; D: NA; V: TRBV28; length: 13; J: TRBJ2-7; DNA: TGTGCCAGCAGTTTAAACAGGGTGGGCGAGCAGTACTTC; CDR3: CASSLNRVGEQYF
size: NA; D: NA; V: TRBV7-3; length: 16; J: TRBJ2-1; DNA: TGTGCCAGCAGCCCCGCCGGGGGTGGCACCTACAATGAGCAGTTCTTC; CDR3: CASSPAGGGTYNEQFF